This passage covers 7 T cell receptor beta chains from one sample sequenced in a study of regulatory T cells in long-lasting Graves disease (dated by TCRdb to about 2021). Library prep was done by multiplex PCR. Sequencing was performed on an Illumina HiSeq 4000. iRepertoire HTBI primers and Arm-PCR amplification of CDR3 regions were used to construct TCR beta libraries. In-frame beta chains were kept once TCRdb had trimmed the public reads at Q25 with fastp and called clones with MiXCR. When rows share a CDR3 protein, they turn into one entry using the most common DNA and genes. The sample table holds about 460,000 distinct CDR3 sequences, of which 22% were seen once. Jointly, the top ten make up 13% of the sample. The meaning of the sample's time point label: persistent/refractory GD, antithyroid drugs over 5 years with positive TRAb. RNA was extracted from PBMCs in TRIzol for both TCR sequencing and RNA sequencing.

The sequencing here drew on peripheral blood mononuclear cells (PBMCs), taken when the disease was refractory, from a patient treated with antithyroid drugs. These receptors were taken from a female donor with Graves disease.

Note on this clonotype: This sequence is one base from a far larger clone and is likely a read error. The J gene is TRBJ1-1, the V gene TRBV12-3 or TRBV12-4; D not certain. This CDR3 spans 11 amino acids. V gave up 7 bases and J gave up 4 bases, with 7 bases separating them. The CDR3 sequence: CASNLSTEAFF. DNA of the CDR3: TGTGCCAGCAACTTGAGCACTGAAGCTTTCTTT.

This clonotype was detected only a few times. CDR3 DNA: TGTGCCAGCAGGGGACAGGGGCCTCCAGAGCAGTACTTC. Amino acid sequence: CASRGQGPPEQYF. The gene calls are TRBV25-1 and TRBJ2-7; TRBD1 agrees at 10 bases. CDR1 is MGHDK, CDR2 SYGVNS, per germline. This CDR3 has 13 amino acids. The V and J ends lost 6 bases and 7 bases, in that order; junction bases with no gene match: 6.

The chain combines TRBV7-2 with TRBJ2-1, with TRBD2 matching over 9 bases. V trimming: 2 bases; J trimming: 4 bases; junction bases outside the gene matches: 3. CDR3 length: 15 amino acids. The germline CDR1 and CDR2 sequences are SGHTA and FQGNSA. CDR3 nucleotide sequence: TGTGCCAGCAGCTTAAGCGGGGGGATGTACAATGAGCAGTTCTTC. Translated, it gives CASSLSGGMYNEQFF.

This clonotype has a handful of counts. The rearrangement links TRBV10-3 to TRBJ2-4; a possible D gene is TRBD2 (6 bases). Trimming left V 2 bases short and J 2 bases short, with 13 bases between. Germline V gene data show CDR1 as ENHRY and CDR2 as SYGVKD. The CDR3 runs to 16 residues. CDR3 nucleotides: TGTGCCATCAGTGAGATATTAGGAGGGACCAAAAACATTCAGTACTTC. Its protein is CAISEILGGTKNIQYF.

The rearrangement joins TRBV27 to TRBJ2-3; D not resolved. Germline V lookup: CDR1 MNHEY, CDR2 SMNVEV (reference sequence). There are 11 residues in the CDR3. Trimming took 3 bases from V and 5 from J, leaving 3 bases between them. In DNA, the CDR3 is TGTGCCAGCAGTTTTCAAGATACGCAGTATTTT. Its protein is CASSFQDTQYF.

The V call is TRBV6-5, the J call TRBJ1-1, with TRBD1 as a possible D gene (5 bases). This CDR3 is built from 16 residues. CDR1 and CDR2 from the germline V gene are MNHEY and SVGAGI. Trimming removed 0 bases at V and 4 bases at J, with 15 bases between. The CDR3 here is CASSYSSQGYVTEAFF. The CDR3 bases are TGTGCCAGCAGTTACTCGTCCCAGGGATACGTCACTGAAGCTTTCTTT.

This clonotype was counted a few times. The V call is TRBV13, the J call TRBJ2-2, with 8 bases that match TRBD2. With V trimmed by 4 bases and J by 4 bases, 11 bases remained unmatched. The CDR3 covers 17 residues. CDR1 and CDR2 from the germline V gene are PRHDT and FYEKMQ (reference sequence). In DNA form, the CDR3 reads TGTGCCAGCAGCTCCTTTAGCGGGGTGACAATCACCGGGGAGCTGTTTTTT. Residues: CASSSFSGVTITGELFF.